The entry below gives a single T cell receptor beta chain sequence along with its context. The antigen is unknown. Germline-derived CDR1 and CDR2 are SGDLS and YYNGEE. The CDR3 runs to 15 residues. The junction had 2 bases not matched to a gene; V was cut back by 3 bases and J by 1 base. The table came from immunoSEQ multiplex PCR; TCRdb's copy has only in-frame clones and leaves some out. This table has approximately 6,100 clones, 85% to 95% appearing once. The sample belongs to a study of regulatory and conventional T cells in RAG deficiency. Findings and limits, study-wide: Sorted Omenn CD25-high CD127-low cells may not be bona fide Tregs. Control T-cell subsets had markedly higher Shannon entropy and lower Simpson indices than RAG-deficient patients.

V usage is TRBV9 and J usage is TRBJ2-4; TRBD1 agrees at 9 bases. The sequenced sample consisted of CD8+ T cells sorted from blood. This receptor was taken from a human donor with RAG deficiency presenting as severe combined immunodeficiency. The CDR3 here is CASSAGTGAKNIQYF. The CDR3 region has the DNA TGTGCCAGCAGCGCCGGGACAGGGGCCAAAAACATTCAGTACTTC.